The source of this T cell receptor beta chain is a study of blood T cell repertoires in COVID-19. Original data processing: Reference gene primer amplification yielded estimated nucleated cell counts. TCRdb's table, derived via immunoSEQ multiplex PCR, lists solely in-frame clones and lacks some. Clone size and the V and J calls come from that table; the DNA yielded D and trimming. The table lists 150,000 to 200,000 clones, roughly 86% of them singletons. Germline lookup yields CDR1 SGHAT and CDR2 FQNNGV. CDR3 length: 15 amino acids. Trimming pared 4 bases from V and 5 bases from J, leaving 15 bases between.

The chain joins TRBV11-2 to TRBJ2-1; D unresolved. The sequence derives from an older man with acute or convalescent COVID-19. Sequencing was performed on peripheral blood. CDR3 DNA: TGTGCCAGCAGCTCCCGGGTTTCGAAGAACAATGAGCAGTTCTTC. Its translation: CASSSRVSKNNEQFF.